The 28 T cell receptor beta chains below come from one sample, sequenced in a study of blood T cells in healthy people across ages (dated by TCRdb to about 2015). Library preparation was by 5' RACE. The listed sequencing device is Illumina HiSeq 2500. A second PCR of about 6 to 11 cycles was run with a J-beta primer mix and a sample-barcoded 5' primer. Starting from the raw public reads, TCRdb applied fastp trimming at Q25, assembled clones with MiXCR and retained in-frame beta chains. Each entry is one CDR3 protein sequence, shown with its most common DNA and genes. This sample has about 400,000 distinct CDR3 sequences in its table, and approximately 47% of those were observed once. The ten largest account for around 49% of the sample. Input material: blood. The receptors shown here come from a man in his sixties in good health.

There are a few counts of this clonotype. The chain uses TRBV7-2 and TRBJ2-3, with 15 bases that match TRBD2. CDR3 length: 16 amino acids. Germline-derived CDR1 and CDR2 are SGHTA and FQGNSA. J was trimmed by 4 bases and V by 5 bases; bases with no gene match: 4. CDR3: CASSLGLAGGADTQYF. Here the CDR3 DNA reads TGTGCCAGCAGCCTGGGACTAGCGGGAGGCGCAGATACGCAGTATTTT.

The chain is built from TRBV12-3 or TRBV12-4 and TRBJ2-5; 8 nucleotides align to TRBD2. This CDR3 has 12 amino acids. Trimming at V came to 8 bases and at J to 5 bases, leaving 4 bases not matched to a gene. The CDR3 DNA follows: TGTGCCAGCGAGGGACTAGGGGAGACCCAGTACTTC. Protein product: CASEGLGETQYF.

The table lists this clonotype with a few counts. The V call is TRBV5-1, the J call TRBJ1-2, with D maybe TRBD1 (5 bases). The CDR3 contains 14 residues. Trimming removed 7 bases from V and 0 bases from J, with 13 bases in between. Germline V gene sequence: CDR1 SGHRS, CDR2 YFSETQ. The CDR3 region has the DNA TGCGCCAGCTCACCGACAGAAACTAACTATGGCTACACCTTC. This translates into CASSPTETNYGYTF.

This clonotype came up a few times. The chain recombines TRBV6-1 with TRBJ1-2; no clear D. The CDR3 consists of 12 residues. Germline assignment: CDR1 MNHNS and CDR2 SASEGT. The germline V and J ends were trimmed by 5 bases and 6 bases, with 10 bases remaining between them. For the CDR3, the DNA is TGTGCCAGCAGTTCGGGAAGGGATGGCTACACCTTC. Its translation is CASSSGRDGYTF.

The chain is built from TRBV20-1 and TRBJ2-3, with 8 bases that match TRBD2. Trimming took 5 bases from V and 4 from J; bases not matched to a gene: 11. This CDR3 comprises 15 residues. In germline, CDR1 is DFQATT, CDR2 SNEGSKA (reference sequence). CDR3 sequence reads: CSAAGRSGSADTQYF. In DNA, the CDR3 is TGCAGTGCTGCGGGCCGGAGCGGGAGTGCAGATACGCAGTATTTT.

The DNA for the CDR3 is TGCAGCGTTGAAGAAACACGGGGGACCCAGCTTTACAATGAGCAGTTCTTC. This codes for CSVEETRGTQLYNEQFF. The J gene is TRBJ2-1, the V gene TRBV29-1, with D perhaps matching TRBD2 (6 bases). The CDR3 is 17 residues long. Trimming left V 0 bases short and J 4 bases short, with 19 bases between. Germline CDR1 SQVTM, CDR2 ANQGSEA.

In DNA form, the CDR3 reads TGCAGTGCCGTACAGGGTGGAGTTTCACCCCTCCACTTT. It translates to CSAVQGGVSPLHF. The chain has TRBV20-1 and TRBJ1-6; possible D gene TRBD1, 6 bases. V was shortened by 6 bases and J by 9 bases, with 15 bases between the two germline ends. The CDR3 totals 13 residues. Per germline, CDR1 DFQATT and CDR2 SNEGSKA (reference sequence).

This chain connects TRBV27 to TRBJ2-6; D may be TRBD2 (5 bases). Looked up from germline, CDR1 is MNHEY and CDR2 is SMNVEV (reference sequence). V shed 4 bases and J shed 12 bases, with 7 bases lying between them. CDR3 length equals 11 residues. The CDR3 here is CASSSRGVLTF. DNA of the CDR3: TGTGCCAGCAGTTCCCGGGGCGTCCTGACTTTC.

V is TRBV30 and J is TRBJ2-7, with TRBD1 identical over 8 bases. The V gene end was trimmed by 0 bases and the J gene end by 4 bases; junction bases not matched to a gene: 11. This CDR3 has 16 residues. CDR1 and CDR2 from the germline V gene are GTSNPN and SVGIG (reference sequence). In nucleotides, the CDR3 is TGTGCCTGGAGTGTACCCCCGCGGACAGGGAAGTACGAGCAGTACTTC. Translating gives CAWSVPPRTGKYEQYF.

V is TRBV7-2 and J is TRBJ1-6; 10 positions agree with TRBD1. The CDR3 runs to 18 residues. V gave up 5 bases and J gave up 0 bases; unmatched junction bases: 7. Germline loops: CDR1 SGHTA, CDR2 FQGNSA. CDR3 protein: CASSGRDRGSSYNSPLHF. The CDR3 region has the DNA TGTGCCAGCAGCGGCCGGGACAGGGGCAGCTCCTATAATTCACCCCTCCACTTT.

Concerning this clonotype itself: Since no conserved phenylalanine or tryptophan closes the CDR3, a read error is the likely cause. The chain employs TRBV5-1 and TRBJ2-1, with D uncertain. Germline loops: CDR1 SGHRS, CDR2 YFSETQ. This CDR3 comprises 16 residues. Trimming cost V 0 bases and J 2 bases, with 12 bases left between them. The DNA of the CDR3 is TGCGCCAGCAGCTTGGTTTTCCCCGAAGCCTACAATGAGCAGTTCATC. Amino acids: CASSLVFPEAYNEQFI.

This clonotype was picked up a small number of times. The V call is TRBV7-3, the J call TRBJ2-1, with D possibly TRBD1 on 7 matching bases. The CDR3 loop spans 16 amino acids. Germline V CDR1 and CDR2: SGHTA, FQGTGA. With 5 bases removed from V and 7 bases from J, the gap between germline ends came to 21 bases. CDR3 in amino acids: CASSLQGGAGKNEQFF. CDR3 DNA sequence: TGTGCCAGCAGCCTTCAGGGGGGAGCGGGCAAGAATGAGCAGTTCTTC.

This clonotype has just a few counts. The chain joins TRBV7-2 to TRBJ2-5, with 10 bases identical to TRBD1. The V segment lost 3 bases and the J segment 11 bases; nucleotides outside the gene matches: 12. This CDR3 is built from 15 residues. The germline V gene has CDR1 SGHTA and CDR2 FQGNSA. The CDR3 sequence: CASSFDRGRPDEQYF. CDR3 DNA sequence: TGTGCCAGCAGCTTTGACAGGGGGCGCCCTGATGAGCAGTACTTC.

This clonotype was counted between two and nine times. CDR3 DNA sequence: TGTGCCAGCAGCCCCAGGGTGGGCGGGGGAACAGATACGCAGTATTTT. This encodes CASSPRVGGGTDTQYF. The rearrangement links TRBV7-2 to TRBJ2-3; 7 positions agree with TRBD2. Per the germline V gene, CDR1 is SGHTA and CDR2 is FQGNSA. V shed 5 bases and J 3 bases; nucleotides not matched to a gene: 11. The CDR3 totals 16 residues. Full variable domain (missing parts from reference TRBV7-2 and TRBJ2-3): GAGVSQSPSNKVTEKGKDVELRCDPISGHTALYWYRQSLGQGLEFLIYFQGNSAPDKSGLPSDRFSAERTGGSVSTLTIQRTQQEDSAVYLCASSPRVGGGTDTQYFGPGTRLTVL.

The V and J genes are TRBV3-1 and TRBJ1-6; D is unclear. Per the germline V gene, CDR1 is LGHDT and CDR2 is YNNKEL (reference sequence). Trimming removed 4 bases at V and 7 bases at J, with 8 bases between. The CDR3 consists of 13 residues. CDR3 sequence reads: CASSPSSNSPLHF. The CDR3 nucleotides are TGTGCCAGCAGCCCTTCGTCCAATTCACCCCTCCACTTT.

The table lists this clonotype with a few counts. The chain employs TRBV3-1 and TRBJ1-2; 8 nucleotides line up with TRBD1. Looked up from germline, CDR1 is LGHDT and CDR2 is YNNKEL (reference sequence). V lost 1 base, J lost 10 bases, and 14 bases stayed unmatched. The CDR3 has 16 residues. The CDR3 here is CASSQGTGGLKFAYTF. The DNA for the CDR3 is TGTGCCAGCAGCCAAGGAACAGGGGGGCTAAAGTTTGCCTACACCTTC.

To note about this clonotype: This may come from a read error, since a much larger clone is one base off. The rearrangement joins TRBV27 to TRBJ2-7, with D possibly TRBD1 on 6 matching bases. Trimming took 5 bases from V and 3 from J, leaving 14 bases between them. This CDR3 region has 14 residues. CDR1 and CDR2 from the germline V gene are MNHEY and SMNVEV (reference sequence). CDR3 region: CASSVEQGGYEQYF. CDR3 nucleotide sequence: TGTGCCAGCAGTGTAGAACAGGGTGGCTACGAGCAGTACTTC.

This chain uses TRBV11-3 with TRBJ2-5; D might be TRBD2 (6 bases). The CDR3 sequence is 15 residues long. The V and J ends lost 3 bases and 4 bases respectively, with 15 bases between them. Germline V CDR1 and CDR2: SGHNT, YENEEA. The CDR3 is CASSFGSSARETQYF. CDR3 bases: TGTGCCAGCAGCTTTGGGTCTAGCGCGAGAGAGACCCAGTACTTC.

The gene calls are TRBV10-3 and TRBJ1-5; D is unresolved. Trimming pared 3 bases from V and 4 bases from J, leaving 10 bases between. This CDR3 is built from 14 residues. Germline V gene data show CDR1 as ENHRY and CDR2 as SYGVKD. This CDR3 reads CAISDGSANQPQHF. DNA of the CDR3: TGTGCCATCAGTGACGGGAGCGCAAATCAGCCCCAGCATTTT.

The chain employs TRBV20-1 and TRBJ2-5, with 8 nucleotides matching TRBD2. CDR1 and CDR2 (germline): DFQATT, SNEGSKA (reference sequence). The length of the CDR3 is 13 residues. The V gene end was trimmed by 5 bases and the J gene end by 4 bases; junction bases not matched to a gene: 6. CDR3 bases: TGCAGTGCTCCCCCGGGAGGGGCAGAGACCCAGTACTTC. Protein product: CSAPPGGAETQYF.

This clonotype was seen a handful of times. V gene TRBV29-1 combines with J gene TRBJ2-5; D is unclear. From germline, CDR1 is SQVTM and CDR2 ANQGSEA. V was trimmed by 1 base and J by 3 bases, leaving 12 bases between them. CDR3 length: 14 amino acids. The DNA of the CDR3 is TGCAGCGTTGAAGCTTTTGGACGGGAAGAGACCCAGTACTTC. Protein sequence: CSVEAFGREETQYF.

The count of this clonotype is one. J is TRBJ2-7 and V is TRBV25-1; D perhaps matches TRBD2 (5 bases). Germline loops: CDR1 MGHDK, CDR2 SYGVNS. V was cut by 2 bases and J by 3 bases, with 17 bases left in between. The CDR3 totals 16 residues. This CDR3 is CASSEVLGSGGYEQYF. DNA for the CDR3: TGTGCCAGCAGTGAAGTTTTGGGGTCTGGAGGCTACGAGCAGTACTTC.

The chain employs TRBV10-3 and TRBJ2-2, with D uncertain. Trimming took 6 bases from V and 5 from J, leaving 10 bases between them. The CDR3 sequence is 13 residues long. Germline assignment: CDR1 ENHRY and CDR2 SYGVKD. The CDR3 loop reads CAISRRDTGELFF. CDR3 DNA sequence: TGTGCCATCAGCCGTAGAGATACCGGGGAGCTGTTTTTT.

This chain joins TRBV21-1 and TRBJ2-5; the DNA was not compared with TRBD2, the D call given in the table. TRBV21-1 is given as a pseudogene. This CDR3 has 22 residues. The CDR3 nucleotides read TGTGCCAGCCCCGACCTTAGGTCATTAATAGGTCGTGGAACCTCCATCGAAGAGACCCAGTACTTC. This codes for CASPDLRSLIGRGTSIEETQYF.

The J gene is TRBJ2-1, the V gene TRBV14, with 9 nucleotides matching TRBD2. V shed 2 bases and J 9 bases; nucleotides not matched to a gene: 8. CDR3 size: 15 residues. CDR1 and CDR2 (germline): SGHDN, FVKESK. In nucleotides, the CDR3 is TGTGCCAGCAGCCAATCGGCGGGAGGGCCGAGTGAGCAGTTCTTC. Amino acid sequence: CASSQSAGGPSEQFF.

The chain uses TRBV2 and TRBJ2-4; the D gene is possibly TRBD2 (5 bases). This CDR3 region has 16 residues. Trimming stripped 8 bases from V and 0 bases from J, with 17 bases between. CDR1 is SNHLY, CDR2 FYNNEI, per germline. The CDR3 region is CASLEDGGLAKNIQYF. CDR3 in DNA: TGTGCCAGCCTCGAGGACGGCGGGTTAGCCAAAAACATTCAGTACTTC.

A single count supports this clonotype. One end of the junction fails to match germline, which may point to a read error. J is TRBJ1-2 and V is TRBV7-2; D remains unclear. In germline, CDR1 is SGHTA, CDR2 FQGNSA. This CDR3 has 13 residues. The CDR3 sequence: CASSLDHPGGYTF. CDR3 nucleotide sequence: TGTGCCAGCAGTTTAGACCACCCGGGGGGCTACACCTTC.

The rearrangement uses TRBV12-3 or TRBV12-4 and TRBJ2-1; 13 bases are shared with TRBD2. The V and J ends lost 7 bases and 9 bases, in that order; junction bases with no gene match: 9. The CDR3 covers 15 residues. The DNA for the CDR3 is TGTGCCAGCACCCTACTAGCGGGGGGGCTTCCTGAGCAGTTCTTC. Translated: CASTLLAGGLPEQFF.